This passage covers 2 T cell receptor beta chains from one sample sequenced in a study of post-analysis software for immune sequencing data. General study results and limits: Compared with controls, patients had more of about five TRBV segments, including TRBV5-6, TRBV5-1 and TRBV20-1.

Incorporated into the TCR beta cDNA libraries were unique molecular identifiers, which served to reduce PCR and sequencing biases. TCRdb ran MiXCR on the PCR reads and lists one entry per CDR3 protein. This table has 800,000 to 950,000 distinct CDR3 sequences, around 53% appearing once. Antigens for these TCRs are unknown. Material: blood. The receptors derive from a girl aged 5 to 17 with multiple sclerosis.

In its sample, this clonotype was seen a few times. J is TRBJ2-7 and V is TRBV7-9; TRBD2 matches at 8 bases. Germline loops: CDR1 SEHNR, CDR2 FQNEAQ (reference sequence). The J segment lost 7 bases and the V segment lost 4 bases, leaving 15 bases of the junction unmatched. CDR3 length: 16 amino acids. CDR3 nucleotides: TGTGCCAGCAGCTCCCTTGGCGGGGGGTCTCCTCAAGAGCAGTACTTC. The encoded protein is CASSSLGGGSPQEQYF.

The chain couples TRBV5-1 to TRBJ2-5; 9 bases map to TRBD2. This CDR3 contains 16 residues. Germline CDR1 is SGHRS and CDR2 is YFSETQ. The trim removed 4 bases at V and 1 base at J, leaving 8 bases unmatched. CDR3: CASSSRVAGVQETQYF. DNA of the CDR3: TGCGCCAGCAGCAGTAGGGTAGCGGGGGTCCAAGAGACCCAGTACTTC.